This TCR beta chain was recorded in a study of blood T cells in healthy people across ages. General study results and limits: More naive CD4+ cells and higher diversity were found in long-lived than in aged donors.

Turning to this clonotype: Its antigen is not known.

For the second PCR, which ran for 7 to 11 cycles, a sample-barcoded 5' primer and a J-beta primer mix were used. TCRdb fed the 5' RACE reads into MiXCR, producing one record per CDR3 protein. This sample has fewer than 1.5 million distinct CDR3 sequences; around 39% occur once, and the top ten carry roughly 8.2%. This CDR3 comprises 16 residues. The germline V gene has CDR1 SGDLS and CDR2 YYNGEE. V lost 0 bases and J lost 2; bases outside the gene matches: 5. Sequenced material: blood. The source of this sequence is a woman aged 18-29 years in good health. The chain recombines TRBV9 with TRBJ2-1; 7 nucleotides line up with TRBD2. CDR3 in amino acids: CASSVVGGDAYNEQFF. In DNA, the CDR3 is TGTGCCAGCAGCGTAGTGGGGGGGGATGCCTACAATGAGCAGTTCTTC.